This T cell receptor (beta chain) comes out of a study of cytomegalovirus exposure and HLA in healthy donors. 13 Jbeta primers and 60 Vbeta primers were used for the PCR. Data came from immunoSEQ multiplex PCR; TCRdb stores just in-frame clones and leaves some out. The table lists 70,000 to 95,000 clones, approximately 80% of them singletons, with around 1.8% in the top ten. Overall study findings and caveats: According to reports, the classifier identified cytomegalovirus status with high specificity and sensitivity. In a later analysis, a missense DCLRE1C variant was linked to TCR beta V- and J-gene trimming.

Trimming at V came to 1 base and at J to 8 bases, leaving 6 bases not matched to a gene. The CDR3 covers 14 residues. Germline values: CDR1 SEHNR, CDR2 FQNEAQ (reference sequence). This clone came up once. The antigen remains undetermined. Sample: PBMCs. The rearrangement links TRBV7-9 to TRBJ1-2, with 8 bases fitting TRBD1. This TCR derives from a woman aged 30 to 39 in good health and CMV-seronegative. In DNA form, the CDR3 reads TGTGCCAGCAGCTTAGTGAGGACAGGGCGAGGCTACACCTTC. Protein: CASSLVRTGRGYTF.